This TCR beta chain was profiled in a study of blood T cell repertoires in COVID-19. Overall study: The United States, Italy and Spain supplied acute and convalescent COVID-19 samples. The analysed material was cDNA or gDNA that came from T cells, B-cell-depleted T cells, or PBMCs.

The V end was cut by 8 bases, the J end by 0 bases, with 10 bases between. This CDR3 is 14 amino acids long. The V gene's germline CDR1 is MDHEN and CDR2 SYDVKM. How the authors handled the data: By means of reference gene primer amplification, nucleated cell counts were estimated. The table came from immunoSEQ multiplex PCR; TCRdb's copy has only in-frame clones and leaves some out. Clone size and the V and J calls come from that table; the DNA yielded D and trimming. The sample has a few hundred thousand clones; about 88% are singletons. The sequence derives from a young man with active or convalescent COVID-19. The sequenced sample was peripheral blood. The chain couples TRBV28 to TRBJ2-2; D not resolved. The CDR3 region is CASGEQTNTGELFF. The DNA of the CDR3 is TGTGCCAGCGGTGAGCAAACGAACACCGGGGAGCTGTTTTTT.